This T cell receptor (beta chain) came from a study of radiotherapy plus CTLA-4 blockade in lung cancer. CDR3 length equals 16 residues. From germline, CDR1 is SGHDT and CDR2 YYEEEE. V trimming: 2 bases; J trimming: 4 bases; junction bases outside the gene matches: 4. Remarks on this clone: Its cognate antigen is unknown.

TCRdb keeps only in-frame clones here, not all; method: immunoSEQ multiplex PCR. The data hold approximately 89,000 clones, with under 80% observed a single time. Overall study results and limits: Early blood T cell clone dynamics reportedly forecast response best, with interferon-beta.

The chain is built from TRBV5-6 and TRBJ2-3; 13 bases are a match to TRBD2. This specimen was peripheral blood, taken from a patient treated with radiotherapy plus ipilimumab. This sequence was found in a human donor with non-small cell lung cancer who had a partial response to radiotherapy plus ipilimumab. Some clones in this sample may be carry-over from other donors' samples. The CDR3 DNA reads TGTGCCAGCAGCTTACGGACTAGCGGGAGCTCAGATACGCAGTATTTT. Translation: CASSLRTSGSSDTQYF.